These T cell receptor beta chains were read from a single sample in a study of cytomegalovirus exposure and HLA in healthy donors. Sequencing was performed with immunoSEQ multiplex PCR; in TCRdb, only in-frame clones are kept and a portion is missing. The data show roughly 120,000 clones, about four fifths seen once. Sequencing used PBMCs. Every receptor here comes from a man under 40 in good health and CMV-seropositive. Each CDR3 is given with its conserved first and last residue. A D gene is named only where the DNA matches it firmly. Where a row states a size, it is once, few, many or the class of an expanded clone; other rows omit it.

TRBV7-2	TRBJ1-5	NA	NA	CASSLVRGLNQPQHF	TGTGCCAGCAGCTTAGTTCGAGGGCTGAATCAGCCCCAGCATTTT
TRBV2	TRBJ1-1	NA	NA	CASSEAGGRNTEAFF	TGTGCCAGCAGTGAAGCAGGAGGAAGAAACACTGAAGCTTTCTTT
TRBV6-5	TRBJ1-5	NA	NA	CASSATGTYQPQHF	TGTGCCAGCAGTGCGACAGGAACTTATCAGCCCCAGCATTTT
TRBV2	TRBJ2-1	TRBD2	NA	CASSGGRDNEQFF	TGTGCCAGCAGTGGCGGGAGGGACAATGAGCAGTTCTTC
TRBV7-6	TRBJ2-3	NA	NA	CASSLVRGTDTQYF	TGTGCCAGCAGCTTAGTCCGCGGCACAGATACGCAGTATTTT
TRBV9	TRBJ1-2	TRBD1	NA	CASSEDRGKNYGYTF	TGTGCCAGCAGCGAGGACAGGGGGAAAAACTATGGCTACACCTTC
TRBV7-8	TRBJ2-7	TRBD1	few	CASSLRGPHYEQYF	TGTGCCAGCAGTCTCAGGGGGCCTCACTACGAGCAGTACTTC
TRBV5-1	TRBJ2-1	TRBD1	NA	CASGFGQGAYNEQFF	TGCGCCAGCGGATTCGGACAGGGTGCTTACAATGAGCAGTTCTTC
TRBV19	TRBJ2-1	NA	NA	CASRRGDKYYNEQFF	TGTGCCAGTAGACGGGGGGACAAGTACTACAATGAGCAGTTCTTC
TRBV11-2	TRBJ2-3	TRBD2	NA	CASRRAGGFTDTQYF	TGTGCCAGCAGGAGAGCGGGGGGGTTCACAGATACGCAGTATTTT
TRBV28	TRBJ1-1	NA	NA	CASSLSRIGATDTEAFF	TGTGCCAGCAGTTTGTCCCGGATTGGGGCTACGGACACTGAAGCTTTCTTT
TRBV6-1	TRBJ2-7	NA	NA	CASRPPGDYEQYF	TGTGCCAGCAGACCTCCGGGGGACTACGAGCAGTACTTC
TRBV2	TRBJ2-5	TRBD2	NA	CASFPQTSGEGAQYF	TGTGCCAGCTTCCCCCAGACTAGCGGGGAAGGGGCCCAGTACTTC
TRBV6-5	TRBJ1-2	TRBD1	NA	CASSFYRDRAYGYTF	TGTGCCAGCAGTTTTTACCGGGACAGGGCTTATGGCTACACCTTC
TRBV28	TRBJ2-7	NA	NA	CASSLGPLNSYEQYF	TGTGCCAGCAGTTTGGGGCCCCTAAACAGCTACGAGCAGTACTTC
TRBV6-6	TRBJ2-5	NA	NA	CASSYSGFWTQYF	TGTGCCAGCAGTTACTCCGGGTTTTGGACCCAGTACTTC
TRBV5-8	TRBJ1-3	NA	NA	CASSRADRRWSGNTIYF	TGTGCCAGCAGCCGAGCCGACAGGCGGTGGTCTGGAAACACCATATATTTT
TRBV18	TRBJ1-3	TRBD1	NA	CASSPRTGSGNTIYF	TGTGCCAGCTCACCACGGACAGGGTCGGGAAACACCATATATTTT
TRBV18	TRBJ2-1	TRBD1	NA	CASSRIRQGNSYNEQFF	TGTGCCAGCTCACGGATTAGACAGGGGAACTCCTACAATGAGCAGTTCTTC
TRBV15	TRBJ1-2	NA	NA	CATSRGHSLNYGYTF	TGTGCCACCAGCAGAGGTCACAGTCTTAACTATGGCTACACCTTC
TRBV29-1	TRBJ2-1	TRBD1	few	CSVWGTEASYNEQFF	TGCAGCGTTTGGGGGACAGAAGCATCCTACAATGAGCAGTTCTTC
TRBV4-1	TRBJ1-1	NA	NA	CASSHPRGGNTEAFF	TGCGCCAGCAGCCATCCCCGGGGGGGGAACACTGAAGCTTTCTTT
TRBV4-2	TRBJ2-6	NA	NA	CASSQAKPDFDSGANVLTF	TGTGCCAGCAGCCAAGCTAAGCCAGACTTCGACTCTGGGGCCAACGTCCTGACTTTC
TRBV28	TRBJ2-5	TRBD1	NA	CASSPRGQGVETQYF	TGTGCCAGCAGTCCCCGGGGACAGGGAGTGGAGACCCAGTACTTC
TRBV5-1	TRBJ1-2	NA	NA	CASRSGGGTRGYTF	TGCGCCAGCAGAAGCGGGGGGGGAACGCGGGGCTACACCTTC
TRBV25-1	TRBJ2-3	NA	NA	CASSARGQGGADTQYF	TGTGCCAGCAGTGCCCGGGGGCAGGGAGGGGCAGATACGCAGTATTTT
TRBV11-2	TRBJ2-3	NA	NA	CASSLTLGGTGPDTQYF	TGTGCCAGCAGCCTGACCCTGGGGGGTACGGGCCCAGATACGCAGTATTTT
TRBV4-2	TRBJ2-4	NA	once	CASSQENRQNKNIQYF	TGTGCCAGCAGCCAAGAGAACAGGCAAAACAAAAACATTCAGTACTTC
TRBV5-1	TRBJ2-1	TRBD2	NA	CASSLLSGTSNEQFF	TGCGCCAGCAGCTTGCTCTCCGGGACTAGCAATGAGCAGTTCTTC
TRBV18	TRBJ1-2	TRBD1	NA	CASSPGQGAYGYTF	TGTGCCAGCTCTCCCGGACAGGGGGCATATGGCTACACCTTC
TRBV7-6	TRBJ1-4	NA	NA	CASSTHTNEKLFF	TGTGCCAGCAGCACTCATACTAATGAAAAACTGTTTTTT
TRBV4-1	TRBJ1-4	NA	NA	CASRLTAGGSDNEKLFF	TGCGCCAGCAGGCTGACCGCGGGGGGTAGTGACAATGAAAAACTGTTTTTT
TRBV15	TRBJ1-2	TRBD1	NA	CATSPRDRGGGYTF	TGTGCCACCAGCCCCCGGGACAGGGGCGGAGGCTACACCTTC
TRBV7-9	TRBJ1-2	NA	NA	CATDQTANYGYTF	TGTGCCACCGACCAGACAGCTAACTATGGCTACACCTTC
TRBV5-1	TRBJ1-2	NA	few	CASSLLDSNYGYTF	TGCGCCAGCAGCTTGTTAGACAGTAACTATGGCTACACCTTC
TRBV5-5	TRBJ1-2	TRBD1	NA	CASSLGTGDHYGYTF	TGTGCCAGCAGCTTGGGGACAGGGGATCACTATGGCTACACCTTC
TRBV28	TRBJ2-2	TRBD2	NA	CASSFRTGGQNTGELFF	TGTGCCAGCAGTTTTCGTACGGGAGGGCAGAACACCGGGGAGCTGTTTTTT
TRBV19	TRBJ2-7	NA	NA	CASSVTRGYEQYF	TGTGCCAGTAGTGTGACAAGGGGGTACGAGCAGTACTTC
TRBV10-1	TRBJ2-5	NA	NA	CASSPTGFNGETQYF	TGCGCCAGCAGTCCCACAGGGTTTAACGGAGAGACCCAGTACTTC
TRBV7-9	TRBJ1-4	TRBD1	NA	CASSAMGDSNEKLFF	TGTGCCAGCAGCGCTATGGGGGACAGTAATGAAAAACTGTTTTTT
TRBV5-1	TRBJ2-1	TRBD2	NA	CASSRTSGTYNEQFF	TGCGCCAGCAGCCGGACTAGCGGGACCTACAATGAGCAGTTCTTC
TRBV5-6	TRBJ2-6	NA	NA	CASSLPTDSGANVLTF	TGTGCCAGCAGCTTACCTACCGACTCTGGGGCCAACGTCCTGACTTTC
TRBV5-1	TRBJ2-3	TRBD1	NA	CASSLQGFLDTQYF	TGCGCCAGCAGCTTACAGGGGTTTTTAGATACGCAGTATTTT
TRBV5-4	TRBJ2-7	NA	NA	CASSLYPSHYEQYF	TGTGCCAGCAGCTTGTATCCCAGTCACTACGAGCAGTACTTC
TRBV19	TRBJ1-1	NA	NA	CASSAGRGRSTEAFF	TGTGCCAGTAGTGCGGGACGGGGGAGGAGCACTGAAGCTTTCTTT
TRBV7-9	TRBJ1-1	NA	NA	CASSSPETATEAFF	TGTGCCAGCAGCTCGCCAGAGACAGCCACTGAAGCTTTCTTT
TRBV28	TRBJ1-6	NA	NA	CASSLPQGGNSPLHF	TGTGCCAGCAGTTTACCCCAGGGAGGCAATTCACCCCTCCACTTT
TRBV6-5	TRBJ1-2	NA	NA	CASGPGGVGYTF	TGTGCCAGCGGGCCCGGGGGGGTTGGCTACACCTTC
TRBV10-3	TRBJ2-1	TRBD2	few	CAISTSGSQNEQFF	TGTGCCATCAGTACTAGCGGGAGTCAAAATGAGCAGTTCTTC
TRBV2	TRBJ2-2	NA	NA	CASSEQNTGELFF	TGTGCCAGCAGTGAACAGAACACCGGGGAGCTGTTTTTT
TRBV6-5	TRBJ1-1	NA	once	CASSYIGSGGTEAFF	TGTGCCAGCAGTTACATAGGAAGCGGAGGAACTGAAGCTTTCTTT
TRBV5-1	TRBJ2-2	TRBD1	NA	CASSEAPGQGAHTGELFF	TGCGCCAGCAGCGAAGCTCCGGGACAGGGGGCTCATACCGGGGAGCTGTTTTTT
TRBV7-8	TRBJ2-7	TRBD1	NA	CASSRQGAISYEQYF	TGTGCCAGCAGTAGACAGGGGGCAATTTCCTACGAGCAGTACTTC
TRBV11-3	TRBJ1-2	TRBD1	NA	CASSASDRGGYTF	TGTGCCAGCAGCGCCTCTGACAGGGGCGGCTACACCTTC
TRBV4-1	TRBJ1-1	TRBD1	NA	CASSQIPLGQGGSTEAFF	TGCGCCAGCAGCCAGATACCCCTTGGACAGGGGGGGAGCACTGAAGCTTTCTTT
TRBV5-1	TRBJ1-2	NA	NA	CASSLGQTAADGYTF	TGCGCCAGCAGCTTGGGGCAGACGGCTGCGGATGGCTACACCTTC
TRBV7-2	TRBJ2-5	NA	once	CASSFGGTNQETQYF	TGTGCCAGCAGCTTTGGAGGGACGAATCAAGAGACCCAGTACTTC
TRBV4-1	TRBJ1-5	TRBD1	NA	CASSWTGDQPQHF	TGCGCCAGCAGTTGGACAGGGGATCAGCCCCAGCATTTT
TRBV9	TRBJ1-6	TRBD1	NA	CASSTGQGVSSPLHF	TGTGCCAGCAGCACGGGACAGGGGGTAAGTTCACCCCTCCACTTT